The 27 T cell receptor beta chains below all came from one sample that was sequenced in a study of cytomegalovirus exposure and HLA in healthy donors. This table comes from immunoSEQ multiplex PCR, and its TCRdb copy is limited to in-frame clones, with some not included. The sample has 200,000 to 250,000 clones; 85% to 95% are singletons. The sequenced sample consisted of PBMCs. The receptors originated from a woman aged 18-30 years in good health and CMV-seronegative.

J is TRBJ2-1 and V is TRBV10-1; TRBD2 matches at 13 bases. CDR1 is WNHNN and CDR2 is SYGVQD in the germline V gene (reference sequence). V shed 8 bases, J shed 6 bases, and the junction held 4 bases outside the gene matches. The CDR3 is 14 residues long. The CDR3 protein is CASGLAGVGNEQFF. As DNA, the CDR3 is TGCGCCAGCGGACTAGCGGGAGTCGGCAATGAGCAGTTCTTC.

The chain links TRBV11-3 to TRBJ2-1; weak D call: TRBD2 (6 bases). Trimming pared 1 base from V and 3 bases from J, leaving 10 bases between. Germline assignment: CDR1 SGHNT and CDR2 YENEEA. The length of the CDR3 is 15 residues. The chain's CDR3 is CASSLAGENYNEQFF. The DNA for the CDR3 is TGTGCCAGCAGCTTAGCGGGAGAGAACTACAATGAGCAGTTCTTC. Filled out from reference TRBV11-3 and TRBJ2-1, the complete variable domain reads EAGVVQSPRYKIIEKKQPVAFWCNPISGHNTLYWYLQNLGQGPELLIRYENEEAVDDSQLPKDRFSAERLKGVDSTLKIQPAELGDSAVYLCASSLAGENYNEQFFGPGTRLTVL.

This chain links TRBV7-9 with TRBJ1-2; no firm D call. Germline lookup yields CDR1 SEHNR and CDR2 FQNEAQ (reference sequence). The length of the CDR3 is 11 residues. Trimming removed 3 bases at V and 5 bases at J, with 4 bases between. The CDR3 loop reads CASSFNYGYTF. The CDR3 region has the DNA TGTGCCAGCAGCTTCAATTATGGCTACACCTTC.

This clone appeared once. The rearrangement uses TRBV6-5 and TRBJ1-1, with TRBD1 as a possible D gene (6 bases). Germline values: CDR1 MNHEY, CDR2 SVGAGI. Trimming removed 1 base at V and 1 base at J, with 10 bases between. This CDR3 comprises 15 residues. Written as DNA, the CDR3 is TGTGCCAGCAGTTACTTACTGACAGGGAACACTGAAGCTTTCTTT. Its protein product is CASSYLLTGNTEAFF.

The chain uses TRBV9 and TRBJ2-5; D is possibly TRBD2 (6 bases). The CDR3 covers 12 residues. The V end lost 6 bases, the J end lost 5 bases, and 11 bases lay between the germline ends. CDR1 is SGDLS and CDR2 is YYNGEE in the germline V gene. The CDR3 region has the DNA TGTGCCAGCACTTCTGGGGGGGAGACCCAGTACTTC. The encoded protein is CASTSGGETQYF.

The chain has TRBV5-1 and TRBJ2-3, with TRBD2 matching over 10 bases. Unmatched junction bases numbered 11, after V lost 2 bases and J lost 2 bases. The CDR3 is made up of 18 amino acids. Germline CDR1 SGHRS, CDR2 YFSETQ. DNA for the CDR3: TGCGCCAGCAGCTTACCAGCCTTACTAGCGGGATACACAGATACGCAGTATTTT. Translation: CASSLPALLAGYTDTQYF. The whole variable domain, remainder taken from reference TRBV5-1 and TRBJ2-3, is KAGVTQTPRYLIKTRGQQVTLSCSPISGHRSVSWYQQTPGQGLQFLFEYFSETQRNKGNFPGRFSGRQFSNSRSEMNVSTLELGDSALYLCASSLPALLAGYTDTQYFGPGTRLTVL.

The chain links TRBV5-5 to TRBJ2-7; 7 bases agree with TRBD1. Germline loops: CDR1 SGHKS, CDR2 YYEKEE (reference sequence). Trimming at V came to 4 bases and at J to 2 bases, leaving 3 bases not matched to a gene. This CDR3 contains 13 residues. This chain's CDR3 is CASSEDRTYEQYF. Written as DNA, the CDR3 is TGTGCCAGCAGCGAGGACAGGACCTACGAGCAGTACTTC. Full variable domain (outside the CDR3, taken from reference TRBV5-5 and TRBJ2-7): DAGVTQSPTHLIKTRGQQVTLRCSPISGHKSVSWYQQVLGQGPQFIFQYYEKEERGRGNFPDRFSARQFPNYSSELNVNALLLGDSALYLCASSEDRTYEQYFGPGTRLTVT.

The chain recombines TRBV16 with TRBJ1-1; D remains unclear. Germline V gene sequence: CDR1 KGHSY, CDR2 FQNENV. With 1 base removed from V and 8 bases from J, the gap between germline ends came to 8 bases. CDR3 length: 12 residues. The CDR3 nucleotides are TGTGCCAGCAGCCAATTAACGGGGGAAGCTTTCTTT. As protein: CASSQLTGEAFF.

V gene TRBV11-2 combines with J gene TRBJ2-3, with 8 positions matching TRBD2. CDR1 and CDR2 (germline): SGHAT, FQNNGV. The CDR3 is 15 amino acids. V shed 6 bases, J shed 4 bases, and the junction held 9 bases outside the gene matches. The CDR3 spells CASSRGSGRSDTQYF. The DNA for the CDR3 is TGTGCCAGCAGTCGTGGGAGCGGGAGATCAGATACGCAGTATTTT.

This clone was recorded a few times. J is TRBJ1-2 and V is TRBV2; D is unclear. Germline values: CDR1 SNHLY, CDR2 FYNNEI. V shed 8 bases and J shed 5 bases, with 18 bases lying between them. The CDR3 runs 14 residues. Here the CDR3 reads CASANTESLYGYTF. The CDR3 DNA reads as TGTGCCAGCGCTAACACAGAATCCCTTTATGGCTACACCTTC.

The CDR3 DNA is TGTGCCAGCAGCTCACGGCAGGGAGGGTCAGGGGCCAACGTCCTGACTTTC. Residues: CASSSRQGGSGANVLTF. The V gene is TRBV7-9, the J gene TRBJ2-6; 7 nucleotides agree with TRBD2. The V segment lost 4 bases and the J segment 4 bases; nucleotides outside the gene matches: 10. Germline CDR1 and CDR2: SEHNR and FQNEAQ (reference sequence). CDR3 length: 17 residues. Drawing the rest from reference TRBV7-9 and TRBJ2-6, the complete variable domain is DTGVSQNPRHKITKRGQNVTFRCDPISEHNRLYWYRQTLGQGPEFLTYFQNEAQLEKSRLLSDRFSAERPKGSFSTLEIQRTEQGDSAMYLCASSSRQGGSGANVLTFGAGSRLTVL.

This CDR3 reads CASSIGTGSTEAFF. The CDR3 coding sequence is TGTGCCAGCAGCATTGGGACAGGGAGCACTGAAGCTTTCTTT. This chain connects TRBV7-9 to TRBJ1-1; 9 bases fit TRBD1. The CDR3 is 14 residues long. V shed 5 bases and J 4 bases; nucleotides not matched to a gene: 5. CDR1 is SEHNR, CDR2 FQNEAQ, per germline (reference sequence).

The chain employs TRBV27 and TRBJ2-7; TRBD1 might be the D (6 bases). The length of the CDR3 is 14 residues. V lost 4 bases and J lost 1, with 11 bases in between. The germline gives CDR1 MNHEY, CDR2 SMNVEV (reference sequence). The chain's CDR3 is CASSWAGESYEQYF. The CDR3 nucleotides read TGTGCCAGCAGTTGGGCAGGGGAGTCCTACGAGCAGTACTTC.

This clone was picked up a small number of times. CDR3 coding DNA: TGTGCCAGCAGCCCATCCGCAGGACACCTCAAGGGCTACACCTTC. Amino acids: CASSPSAGHLKGYTF. The V gene is TRBV11-1, the J gene TRBJ1-2; maybe TRBD1 (5 bases). Germline CDR1 is SGHAT and CDR2 is FQDESV (reference sequence). V was shortened by 5 bases and J by 8 bases, with 21 bases between the two germline ends. The CDR3 runs to 15 residues.

The rearrangement links TRBV15 to TRBJ2-7; D is perhaps TRBD2 (5 bases). Per the germline V gene, CDR1 is LNHNV and CDR2 is YYDKDF (reference sequence). V was clipped by 6 bases and J by 1 base, with 13 bases between them. CDR3 length: 14 amino acids. The CDR3 DNA reads TGTGCCACCAGGGGAATCTCGGGATCCTACGAGCAGTACTTC. It yields the protein CATRGISGSYEQYF.

This rearrangement joins TRBV28 to TRBJ2-5; maybe TRBD2 (6 bases). CDR3 size: 16 residues. Per the germline V gene, CDR1 is MDHEN and CDR2 is SYDVKM. The V end was cut by 6 bases, the J end by 4 bases, with 21 bases between. CDR3 protein: CASSPSPGREGETQYF. CDR3 coding DNA: TGTGCCAGCAGCCCTTCCCCAGGGCGGGAAGGAGAGACCCAGTACTTC.

This chain joins TRBV18 and TRBJ2-6, with no clear D. Germline-derived CDR1 and CDR2 are KGHSH and LQKENI. This CDR3 contains 13 residues. V was shortened by 3 bases and J by 4 bases, with 4 bases between the two germline ends. CDR3 protein: CASSPRGANVLTF. The CDR3 DNA follows: TGTGCCAGCTCACCGAGAGGGGCCAACGTCCTGACTTTC.

The chain has TRBV7-9 and TRBJ1-2, with a weak D call TRBD1 (6 bases). V was trimmed by 8 bases and J by 2 bases, leaving 9 bases between them. This CDR3 region has 12 residues. CDR1 and CDR2 (germline): SEHNR, FQNEAQ (reference sequence). This CDR3 is CASAQGNYGYTF. In nucleotides, the CDR3 is TGTGCCAGCGCCCAGGGGAACTATGGCTACACCTTC.

This clone was seen once. The chain uses TRBV5-4 and TRBJ2-1; TRBD2 matches at 12 bases. CDR1 and CDR2 (germline): SGHNT, YYREEE (reference sequence). The V gene end was trimmed by 4 bases and the J gene end by 3 bases; junction bases not matched to a gene: 11. The CDR3 covers 18 residues. The CDR3 coding sequence is TGTGCCAGCAGCACCCGGACTAGCGGGGCTAACCTCTACAATGAGCAGTTCTTC. Its protein is CASSTRTSGANLYNEQFF.

The chain has TRBV20-1 and TRBJ2-5; D not certain. CDR1 is DFQATT, CDR2 SNEGSKA, per germline (reference sequence). The CDR3 consists of 11 residues. In nucleotides, the CDR3 is TGCAGAAACAGCTACCAAGAGACCCAGTACTTC. Translated: CRNSYQETQYF.

The rearrangement links TRBV2 to TRBJ1-5; 7 bases line up with TRBD1. The junction had 2 bases not matched to a gene; V was cut back by 3 bases and J by 0 bases. Germline loops: CDR1 SNHLY, CDR2 FYNNEI. This CDR3 spans 15 amino acids. CDR3 in amino acids: CASSEDRNSNQPQHF. CDR3 coding DNA: TGTGCCAGCAGTGAGGACAGGAATAGCAATCAGCCCCAGCATTTT.

The chain uses TRBV30 and TRBJ1-4, with D tentatively TRBD1 (5 bases). The CDR3 is 14 amino acids. Trimming left V 5 bases short and J 8 bases short, with 18 bases between. Germline V gene data show CDR1 as GTSNPN and CDR2 as SVGIG (reference sequence). The DNA for the CDR3 is TGTGCCTGGGGCTCCCCTGGGGCGGCGGAAAAACTGTTTTTT. This codes for CAWGSPGAAEKLFF.

The rearrangement joins TRBV6-1 to TRBJ2-2; D unclear. With 4 bases removed from V and 4 bases from J, the gap between germline ends came to 10 bases. This CDR3 is built from 14 residues. Germline V gives CDR1 MNHNS, CDR2 SASEGT. CDR3 protein: CASSGERGTGELFF. The CDR3 nucleotides are TGTGCCAGCAGTGGTGAACGAGGCACCGGGGAGCTGTTTTTT.

CDR3 sequence (DNA): TGTGCCAGCAGTCCAACCTACTCCTACAATGAGCAGTTCTTC. The encoded protein is CASSPTYSYNEQFF. This sequence joins TRBV27 and TRBJ2-1; D is unresolved. The CDR3 is 14 amino acids. Trimming cost V 5 bases and J 0 bases, with 8 bases left between them. Germline V lookup: CDR1 MNHEY, CDR2 SMNVEV (reference sequence).

This chain joins TRBV19 and TRBJ1-4, with D unresolved. V gave up 4 bases and J gave up 0 bases, with 9 bases separating them. The germline CDR1 and CDR2 sequences are LNHDA and SQIVND (reference sequence). The CDR3 sequence is 15 residues long. CDR3: CASSNLGATNEKLFF. CDR3 in DNA: TGTGCCAGTAGTAATCTCGGTGCAACTAATGAAAAACTGTTTTTT.

V gene TRBV27 combines with J gene TRBJ2-1; TRBD2 agrees at 13 bases. Trimming cost V 6 bases and J 1 base; bases outside gene matches: 12. The CDR3 is 19 residues long. Germline lookup yields CDR1 MNHEY and CDR2 SMNVEV (reference sequence). The CDR3 here is CASRPGLAGWRGSYNEQFF. The CDR3 DNA is TGTGCCAGCAGGCCGGGACTAGCGGGATGGAGGGGTTCCTACAATGAGCAGTTCTTC.

This clone showed up just a few times. This chain links TRBV7-9 with TRBJ1-1, with D perhaps matching TRBD1 (5 bases). This CDR3 comprises 12 residues. Germline V gene data show CDR1 as SEHNR and CDR2 as FQNEAQ (reference sequence). The V gene lost 6 bases and the J gene lost 5 bases, with 10 bases spanning the gap. The CDR3 coding sequence is TGTGCCAGCAGTGCAGGGAGGACTGAAGCTTTCTTT. It translates to CASSAGRTEAFF.